Included here is one TCR beta chain sequence, with context. This clonotype was counted only a few times. Its antigen is unknown. Qualities for individual bases were not recorded, and no much larger clone is one base off. The sample's time point, from its label and the paper: blood at routine non-recurrence follow-up after resection. Whole RNA extracted from tumor and nontumor lung tissue, or from cryopreserved PBMC samples, was used for TCR sequencing without cell sorting. Only patients for whom sufficient RNA was available from at least two tumor regions were selected for TCR sequencing. This sample was included in a study of spatial heterogeneity in lung cancer (dated by TCRdb to about 2019). Context from the whole study: Samples were obtained from 72 patients with early-stage, untreated non-small cell lung cancer from the lung TRACERx cohort. Follow-up PBMC samples were sequenced whenever available, with the median time to follow-up being approximately 2 years after resection. More beta-chain than alpha-chain transcripts were consistently detected, likely reflecting higher beta-chain transcript abundance. In non-small cell lung cancer, the study made a quantitative comparison of TCR alpha and beta repertoires among multiple tumor regions, matched nontumor lung and blood. In the raw uncorrected reads, each unique combination of TCR and UMI appeared more than ten times on average. Nonsynonymous mutation counts, determined by whole-exome sequencing of tumor tissue, were related to features of the TCR repertoire. Both alpha and beta chains were TCR-sequenced in hundreds of tumor regions, approximately 68 matched nontumor lung samples and roughly 54 PBMC samples obtained at surgery.

The method was 5' RACE. Sequencing relied on a NextSeq 500. In the TCR library protocol, a unique molecular identifier was attached to each TCR cDNA molecule so that PCR and sequencing errors could be corrected. From the authors' description of their analysis: TCR identification, UMI-based error correction and CDR3 extraction were all carried out with Decombinator tools. Expanded TCRs were defined as those above a frequency of 2 per 1,000, corresponding to the top 1% of the tumor frequency distribution. Renyi diversity was calculated using the R vegan package after each repertoire was subsampled 100 times to 5,000 TCRs. CDR3 similarity networks were built from amino acid triplet string-kernel similarity, with CDR3s being connected when pairwise similarity was above 0.82. TCRdb cleaned the public reads at Q25 with fastp, built clones with MiXCR and kept in-frame beta chains. Each entry merges the rows of one CDR3 protein and shows their most common DNA and genes. V and J calls and clone size were set by TCRdb, not the authors. The sample table records around 110,000 distinct CDR3 sequences; approximately 12% of these occur just once. The ten biggest clones cover around 16% of the sample.

Summary of the overall study and its limitations: Additional single-cell paired TCR alpha and beta sequencing was considered necessary to confirm, at a functional level, the hypothesis that regional TCRs recognize regional mutations. Only roughly 14 patients were included in comparisons of baseline and follow-up blood repertoires. Ubiquitous expanded tumor TCRs showed up in blood more often at tumor resection than at routine follow-up.

CDR1 MNHEY and CDR2 SVGEGT are derived from the germline V gene. The CDR3 runs 17 residues from the cysteine to the phenylalanine. The sequence is cut down to CDR3 DNA, 51 bases in frame from base 1. V is pared back by 6 bases and J by 7 bases, with 24 bases lying between the germline termini. Sequenced here: PBMCs, sampled at follow-up. The chain uses TRBV6-2 or TRBV6-3 and TRBJ1-4, and perhaps TRBD1 as D gene, on 5 matching bases. This clonotype was sampled from a male donor with early-stage non-small cell lung cancer. The CDR3 corresponds to CASRQRVTGRGSEKLFF. The DNA sequence reads TGTGCCAGCAGGCAACGGGTGACGGGGAGGGGAAGTGAAAAACTGTTTTTT.